Described below is a single T cell receptor (beta chain) sequence and its context. Participant age was roughly 18 to 100 years, and participants resided in about two dozen US areas. Within 2 weeks of study entry, exposed participants had contacted a PCR-confirmed or clinician-diagnosed COVID-19 case. The data were taken from a study of blood T cell repertoires in COVID-19. Only in-frame clones appear in the TCRdb table, and some are missing; sequencing was by immunoSEQ multiplex PCR. The profile shows about 250,000 clones, around 90% of them singletons. CDR3 size: 14 residues. Germline CDR1 is KGHSH and CDR2 is LQKENI. V was clipped by 3 bases and J by 5 bases, with 14 bases between them.

This chain uses TRBV18 with TRBJ2-7; a weak D match, TRBD2 (5 bases). Sequencing was carried out using PBMCs or T cells enriched from blood (not recorded which). This TCR came from a middle-aged woman who had been exposed to COVID-19. This CDR3 reads CASSPPAGNHEQYF. The CDR3, as DNA: TGTGCCAGCTCACCCCCGGCCGGGAACCACGAGCAGTACTTC.